This T cell receptor (beta chain) came from a study of blood T cell repertoires in COVID-19. Across the whole study: Sites in the United States, Italy and Spain provided acute and convalescent COVID-19 samples.

The recovered donors of Cohort 3 showed two negative PCRs, clearance, or symptom resolution. The CDR3 extends over 16 amino acids. The trim removed 0 bases at V and 5 bases at J, leaving 4 bases unmatched. CDR1 is SGHAT, CDR2 FQNNGV, per germline. Assay used: immunoSEQ multiplex PCR; TCRdb lists only in-frame clones, some missing. The sample has some 130,000 clones, approximately 78% seen once. This clonotype originated in a woman aged 45-60 years who had recovered from COVID-19. V usage is TRBV11-2 and J usage is TRBJ2-2; 9 positions agree with TRBD2. The source material was PBMCs or T cells enriched from blood (not recorded which). The CDR3 reads CASSLDAGGRTGELFF. The DNA for the CDR3 is TGTGCCAGCAGCTTAGATGCGGGGGGGCGGACCGGGGAGCTGTTTTTT.